This T cell receptor beta chain emerged from a study of blood T cell repertoires in COVID-19. Clones were read by immunoSEQ multiplex PCR, and TCRdb kept only the in-frame ones, dropping some. Of 120,000 or so clones in the sample, 75% to 85% are singletons; the top ten hold 3.5% to 4%. The sequencing sample was made of peripheral blood. The source is a woman aged 45-59 years with acute or convalescent COVID-19.

The DNA for the CDR3 is TGTGCCAGCAGCCAAGGGTGCAGGGAGGTTTGCAATCAGCCCCAGCATTTT. The encoded protein is CASSQGCREVCNQPQHF. The chain is built from TRBV14 and TRBJ1-5; TRBD1 is a possible D gene (5 bases). Trimming took off 1 base at V and 2 bases at J, with 15 bases between the two ends. In germline, CDR1 is SGHDN, CDR2 FVKESK. The CDR3 is made up of 17 amino acids.